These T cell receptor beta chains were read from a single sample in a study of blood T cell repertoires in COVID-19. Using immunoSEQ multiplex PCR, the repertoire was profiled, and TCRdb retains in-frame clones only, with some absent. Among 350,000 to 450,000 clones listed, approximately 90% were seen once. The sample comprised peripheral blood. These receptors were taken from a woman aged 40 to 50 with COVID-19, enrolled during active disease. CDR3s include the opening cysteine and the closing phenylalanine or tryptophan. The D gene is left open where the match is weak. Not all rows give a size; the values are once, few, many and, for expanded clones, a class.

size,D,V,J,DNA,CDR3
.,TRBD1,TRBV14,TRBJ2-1,TGTGCCAGCAGCCAAACCAGGACAGGGGTATCATCCGAGCAGTTCTTC,CASSQTRTGVSSEQFF
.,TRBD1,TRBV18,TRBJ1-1,TGTGCCAGCTCACCACAAGACAGGGTTGAAGCTTTCTTT,CASSPQDRVEAFF
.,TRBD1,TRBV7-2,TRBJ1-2,TGTGCCAGCAGCCCCGGGACAGGGGACTATGGCTACACCTTC,CASSPGTGDYGYTF
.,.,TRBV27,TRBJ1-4,TGTGCCAGCAGTTTATACCGACTTAACGAAAAACTGTTTTTT,CASSLYRLNEKLFF
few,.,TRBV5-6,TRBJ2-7,TGTGCCAGCAGCTTGGCCCTTGGACACAACTCCTACGAGCAGTACTTC,CASSLALGHNSYEQYF
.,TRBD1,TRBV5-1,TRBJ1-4,TGCGCCAGCAGCATGGACAGGGGCAATGAAAAACTGTTTTTT,CASSMDRGNEKLFF
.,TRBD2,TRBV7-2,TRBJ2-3,TGTGCCAGCAGCACCCGACTAGCGGGAGAAGCAGATACGCAGTATTTT,CASSTRLAGEADTQYF
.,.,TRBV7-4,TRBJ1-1,TGTGCCAGCAGCCATAACCCTGGGGCCCCGTGGACTGAAGCTTTCTTT,CASSHNPGAPWTEAFF
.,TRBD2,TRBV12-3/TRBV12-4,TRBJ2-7,TGTGCCAGCAGTGCCACTAGCGGAAACGAGCAGTACTTC,CASSATSGNEQYF
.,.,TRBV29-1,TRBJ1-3,TGCAGCGTAGTTCAGGGCGGCTCTGGAAACACCATATATTTT,CSVVQGGSGNTIYF
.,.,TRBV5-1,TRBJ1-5,TGCGCCAGCAGCGGGGGCGAAACGGGCCCTAGTCAGCCCCAGCATTTT,CASSGGETGPSQPQHF
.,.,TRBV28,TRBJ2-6,TGTGCCAGCGTGGGGCCTGGGGCCAACGTCCTGACTTTC,CASVGPGANVLTF
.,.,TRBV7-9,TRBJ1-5,TGTGCCAGCAGTACAGGGAATCAGCCCCAGCATTTT,CASSTGNQPQHF
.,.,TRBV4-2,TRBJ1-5,TGTGCCAGCAGCCAAGTGGGGGGGACGAATCAGCCCCAGCATTTT,CASSQVGGTNQPQHF
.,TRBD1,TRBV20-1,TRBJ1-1,TGCAGTGCTAGTTTATCAGGGGGCCCCACTGAAGCTTTCTTT,CSASLSGGPTEAFF
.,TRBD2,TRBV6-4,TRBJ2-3,TGTGCCAGCAGTGACTCGATGGATAGAAGGATAGCGGGGGGGGACCATAGCACAGATACGCAGTATTTT,CASSDSMDRRIAGGDHSTDTQYF
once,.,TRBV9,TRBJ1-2,TGTGCCAGCAGTCTCCGGGGCTATGGCTACACCTTC,CASSLRGYGYTF
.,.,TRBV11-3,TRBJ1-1,TGTGCCAGCAGCTCGACCGGGCTCGCGGGAGCTTTCTTT,CASSSTGLAGAFF
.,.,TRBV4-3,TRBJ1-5,TGCGCCAGCAGCCAAGATCAGGGGCGCGATCAGCCCCAGCATTTT,CASSQDQGRDQPQHF
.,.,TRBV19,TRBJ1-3,TGTGCCAGCGACGGGACAAGAAAAAACACCATATATTTT,CASDGTRKNTIYF
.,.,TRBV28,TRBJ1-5,TGTGCCAGCAGTTTTTCTGGCGGAAACAATCAGCCCCAGCATTTT,CASSFSGGNNQPQHF
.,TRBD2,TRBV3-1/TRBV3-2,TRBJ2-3,TGTGCCAGCAGCCTCAGGAGCGGGAGAGCAGATACGCAGTATTTT,CASSLRSGRADTQYF
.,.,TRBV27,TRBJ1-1,TGTGCCACCGCGGGGAGCACTGAAGCTTTCTTT,CATAGSTEAFF
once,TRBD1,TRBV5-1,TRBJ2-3,TGCGCCAGCGGAATACAGGGGTCCCTTGGCACAGATACGCAGTATTTT,CASGIQGSLGTDTQYF
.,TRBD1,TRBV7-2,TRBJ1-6,TGTGCCAGCAGCCCGGGACAGCCTCGAAGCTCCTATAATTCACCCCTCCACTTT,CASSPGQPRSSYNSPLHF
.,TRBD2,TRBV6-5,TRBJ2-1,TGTGCCAGCAGATGGCTAGCGGACAATGAGCAGTTCTTC,CASRWLADNEQFF
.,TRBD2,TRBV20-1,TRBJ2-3,TGCAGTGCTAGTTATTGGCGGGGGGGAAGCACAGATACGCAGTATTTT,CSASYWRGGSTDTQYF
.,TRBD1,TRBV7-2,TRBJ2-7,TGTGCCAGCAGCTCAGACAGGGTGAAATACGAGCAGTACTTC,CASSSDRVKYEQYF
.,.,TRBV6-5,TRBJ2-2,TGTGCCAGCAGCCTGGGAGGGGGCACCGGGGAGCTGTTTTTT,CASSLGGGTGELFF
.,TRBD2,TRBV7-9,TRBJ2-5,TGTGCCAGCAGCGCGGGGGACGGGGGCCAAGAGACCCAGTACTTC,CASSAGDGGQETQYF
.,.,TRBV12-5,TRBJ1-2,TGTGCTAGTGGTTTGCGACAGATCTATGGCTACACCTTC,CASGLRQIYGYTF
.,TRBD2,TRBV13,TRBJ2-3,TGTGCCAGCAGCTTAGGGCGGGAGGGCACAGATACGCAGTATTTT,CASSLGREGTDTQYF
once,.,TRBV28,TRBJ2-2,TGTGCCAGCAGTTCCGCCATGGGGAGCCGCACCGGGGAGCTGTTTTTT,CASSSAMGSRTGELFF
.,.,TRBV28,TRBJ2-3,TGTGCCAGCAGTTTATTTATCGCAGATACGCAGTATTTT,CASSLFIADTQYF
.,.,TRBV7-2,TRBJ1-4,TGTGCCAGCAGCTTAGAAAGAGCCAATGAAAAACTGTTTTTT,CASSLERANEKLFF
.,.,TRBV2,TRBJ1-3,TGTGCCAGCAGTGAAGCTTCGGGTGGCCAACTCGGAAACACCATATATTTT,CASSEASGGQLGNTIYF
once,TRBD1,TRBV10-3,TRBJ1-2,TGTGCCATCAGTGCGACAGGGGTTAACTATGGCTACACCTTC,CAISATGVNYGYTF
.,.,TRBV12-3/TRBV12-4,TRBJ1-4,TGTGCCAGCAGTCCAGGGGTGGATGAAAAACTGTTTTTT,CASSPGVDEKLFF
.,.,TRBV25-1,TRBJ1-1,TGTGCCAGCATAGGGGGTAGTTCATTTGAAGCTTTCTTT,CASIGGSSFEAFF
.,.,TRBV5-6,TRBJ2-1,TGTGCCAGCAGCAACCGGGGGAACTCCTACAATGAGCAGTTCTTC,CASSNRGNSYNEQFF
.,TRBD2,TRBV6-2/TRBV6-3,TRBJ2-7,TGTGCCAGCAGTCAAACTAGCGGGGGATCCTACGAGCAGTACTTC,CASSQTSGGSYEQYF
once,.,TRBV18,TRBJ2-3,TGTGCCAGCTCACCACCTACGGTGGATACGCAGTATTTT,CASSPPTVDTQYF
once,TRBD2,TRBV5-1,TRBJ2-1,TGCGCCAGCAGCATTCTAAGGACTAGCGGTGACAATGAGCAGTTCTTC,CASSILRTSGDNEQFF
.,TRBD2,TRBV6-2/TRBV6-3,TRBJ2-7,TGTGCCAGCAGTTCGGGACTAGCGGGGGGCTCCTTC,CASSSGLAGGSF
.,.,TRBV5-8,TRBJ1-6,TGTGCCAGCAGCTCATACTCCCCAGGGGCACCCCTCCACTTT,CASSSYSPGAPLHF
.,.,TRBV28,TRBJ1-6,TGTGCCAGCAGTTTTCGAGGAAATTCACCCCTCCACTTT,CASSFRGNSPLHF
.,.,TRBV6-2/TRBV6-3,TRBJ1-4,TGTGCCAGCAGCGCCCAAGCCTTGAGGTACGAAAAACTGTTTTTT,CASSAQALRYEKLFF
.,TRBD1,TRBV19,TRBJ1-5,TGTGCCAGTAACCCAATGAGAGGGGGCGGTCAGCCCCAGCATTTT,CASNPMRGGGQPQHF
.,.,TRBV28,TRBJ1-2,TGTGCCAGCAGACGTCAGGGGAACTATGGCTACACCTTC,CASRRQGNYGYTF
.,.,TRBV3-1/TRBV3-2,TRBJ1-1,TGTGCCAGCAGCCGGGGAGGGAGCACTGAAGCTTTCTTT,CASSRGGSTEAFF
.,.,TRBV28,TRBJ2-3,TGTGCCAGCAGTACGGGGACTCGAAATACGCAGTATTTT,CASSTGTRNTQYF
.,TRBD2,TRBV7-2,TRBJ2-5,TGTGCCAGCAGCTCTCGCCCGCGGGGGTTCCAAGAGACCCAGTACTTC,CASSSRPRGFQETQYF
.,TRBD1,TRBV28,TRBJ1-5,TGTGCCAGCAGTAGCCCAGGGGGTAATCAGCCCCAGCATTTT,CASSSPGGNQPQHF
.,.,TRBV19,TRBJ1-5,TGTGCCAGTAGTTTGGGAGGTAGCAATCAGCCCCAGCATTTT,CASSLGGSNQPQHF
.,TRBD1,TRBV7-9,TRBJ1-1,TGTGCCAGCATCCGGGAGGGGGCCGGGAACACTGAAGCTTTCTTT,CASIREGAGNTEAFF
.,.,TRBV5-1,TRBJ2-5,TGCGCCAGCAGCCCAGACCCGGGGCAAGAGACCCAGTACTTC,CASSPDPGQETQYF
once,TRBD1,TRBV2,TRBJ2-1,TGTGCCAGCAGTGATAGAGGTAGGGGACAGCAGTCCAATGAGCAGTTCTTC,CASSDRGRGQQSNEQFF
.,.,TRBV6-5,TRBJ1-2,TGTGCCAGCAGCTCAGACACCCGAACGAAGGGCTACACCTTC,CASSSDTRTKGYTF